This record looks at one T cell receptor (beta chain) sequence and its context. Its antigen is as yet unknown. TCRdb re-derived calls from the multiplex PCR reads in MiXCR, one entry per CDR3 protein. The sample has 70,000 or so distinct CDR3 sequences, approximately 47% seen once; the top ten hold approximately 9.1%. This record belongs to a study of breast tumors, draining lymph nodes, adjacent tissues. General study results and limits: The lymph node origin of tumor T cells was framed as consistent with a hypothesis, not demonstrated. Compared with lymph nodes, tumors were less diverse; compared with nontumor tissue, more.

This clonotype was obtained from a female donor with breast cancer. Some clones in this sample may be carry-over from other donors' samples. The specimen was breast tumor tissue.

CDR3 nucleotides: TGTGCCGGCAATACCGGGACAGGGGGAAATGAGCCCCAGCATTTT. Protein: CAGNTGTGGNEPQHF. This chain joins TRBV6-1 and TRBJ1-5; 11 bases agree with TRBD1. The CDR3 is 15 residues long. CDR1 is MNHNS, CDR2 SASEGT, per germline. The J segment lost 8 bases and the V segment lost 11 bases, leaving 14 bases of the junction unmatched.